This TCR beta chain was recovered during a study of CD8+ T cells in alopecia areata. Study conclusions and caveats: Clonality was higher in lesional than normal scalp, especially in alopecia totalis/universalis. Patients shared TCRs less clearly than mice did, possibly for HLA-related reasons.

Investigators isolated RNA and reverse transcribed it into cDNA to act as the sequencing template. The protocol was immunoSEQ multiplex PCR, while the TCRdb copy is restricted to in-frame clones and leaves out a portion. The table includes 98,000 or so clones, around 59% detected once. As to this clone: Its antigen is currently unknown.

Trimming at V came to 6 bases and at J to 3 bases, leaving 10 bases not matched to a gene. There are 16 residues in the CDR3. Germline V gene sequence: CDR1 SEHNR, CDR2 FQNEAQ (reference sequence). Researchers picked out CD4+ and CD8+ T cells from PBMCs by sorting. This clonotype was obtained from a human donor in good health. This chain uses TRBV7-9 with TRBJ1-5, with TRBD1 matching 8 bases. Sequencing was carried out using CD8+ T cells sorted from blood. This CDR3 reads CASSSTGVDVNQPQHF. CDR3 coding DNA: TGTGCCAGCAGTTCGACAGGGGTTGATGTCAATCAGCCCCAGCATTTT.